This T cell receptor (beta chain) was identified during a study of cytotoxic CD8 clonotypes in ibrutinib-treated CLL. General study points: Public clonotypes proved infrequent, and on treatment they shrank or remained steady. Baseline clonality, higher than in age-matched healthy donors, tracked circulating CD8+ T-cell counts.

The CDR3 loop spans 15 amino acids. Germline values: CDR1 SGHTA, CDR2 FQGTGA. After removal of 0 bases from V and 6 bases from J, the junction contained 3 bases not matched to a gene. Only in-frame clones appear in the TCRdb table, and some are missing; sequencing was by immunoSEQ multiplex PCR. This table holds around 29,000 clones, over 55% found once. As concerns this clone: Its antigen is still unknown.

The chain employs TRBV7-3 and TRBJ2-2; 8 bases are shared with TRBD2. This TCR came from a human donor with chronic lymphocytic leukemia. This specimen consisted of PBMCs, obtained after 24 months of ibrutinib treatment. Here the CDR3 reads CASSLTGTSSGELFF. CDR3 in DNA: TGTGCCAGCAGCTTAACCGGGACTAGTTCCGGGGAGCTGTTTTTT. Variable domain in full (rest from reference TRBV7-3 and TRBJ2-2): GAGVSQTPSNKVTEKGKYVELRCDPISGHTALYWYRQSLGQGPEFLIYFQGTGAADDSGLPNDRFFAVRPEGSVSTLKIQRTERGDSAVYLCASSLTGTSSGELFFGEGSRLTVL.